The sequence of this T cell receptor beta chain was determined in a study of blood T cell repertoires in COVID-19. V gave up 4 bases and J gave up 0 bases; unmatched junction bases: 14. Germline CDR1 and CDR2: LGHDT and YNNKEL (reference sequence). The CDR3 loop spans 19 amino acids. Data came from immunoSEQ multiplex PCR; TCRdb stores just in-frame clones and leaves some out. Of some 190,000 clones listed, 75% to 85% were seen once; the top ten hold under 4.5%. The TCR was taken from a man younger than 45 with acute COVID-19. The sample comprised PBMCs or T cells enriched from blood (not recorded which). The chain employs TRBV3-1 (or the pseudogene TRBV3-2) and TRBJ1-2, with 10 bases lining up with TRBD1. In nucleotides, the CDR3 is TGTGCCAGCAGCCGTTCAACCGGGACAGGGGCCCCTGCTAACTATGGCTACACCTTC. It is translated as CASSRSTGTGAPANYGYTF.